The rows below give T cell receptor beta chains drawn from one sample of a study of Graves' ophthalmopathy and Graves' hyperthyroidism. From the multiplex PCR reads, TCRdb called clonotypes with MiXCR, one entry per CDR3 protein. The sample shows about 380,000 distinct CDR3 sequences, 15% to 19% of them seen only once. Source material: peripheral blood. The receptors stem from a woman younger than 35 with stable Graves' hyperthyroidism. Both conserved end residues are part of each CDR3. The size field is filled for only some rows; it gives once, few, many or a size class.

-,TRBV9,CASSPRQGALNTEAFF
many,TRBV6-1,CASSAPETGYGWTGELFF
many,TRBV7-6,CASSLVKNTEAFF
-,TRBV18,CASSLGGAPGEQYF
many,TRBV6-1,CASKRGHLYGYTF
many,TRBV2,CASSEMAYQPQHF
-,TRBV10-3,CAISESQGISYEQYF
many,TRBV6-5,CASSYDGGNSPLHF
many,TRBV19,CASSRPGLKLNQPQHF
many,TRBV7-8,CASSSRTDPYEQYF
many,TRBV3-1,CASSQEAAGGLETQYF
many,TRBV11-2,CASSPDGDSNQPQHF
many,TRBV6-2/TRBV6-3,CASSAGENQPQHF
-,TRBV18,CASSFNRDSNNGYTF
-,TRBV9,CASSVADRGRVGGYTF
many,TRBV6-5,CASSYRRTSGAQYEQYF
many,TRBV20-1,CSARGLAGGEQYF
many,TRBV7-2,CASSLEAYTGELFF
many,TRBV11-2,CASSLDRTTFGYTF
-,TRBV7-2,CASSKTSGRDGELFF
-,TRBV28,CASNLAGPLTYEQYF
many,TRBV6-5,CASSYSGGRTYGYTF
many,TRBV12-3/TRBV12-4,CASSRRAGGTEAFF
many,TRBV11-2,CASSPGLAGLRETQYF
many,TRBV7-2,CASSLSTGHSYEQYF
few,TRBV5-4,CASSLGDLPSPFRSGANVLTF
-,TRBV6-5,CASSLQGGSTDTQYF
many,TRBV7-2,CASSLEKGGGETQYF
many,TRBV6-1,CASSEGPINEKLFF
-,TRBV4-2,CASSHADRDKGNQPQHF
many,TRBV19,CASSKPPGTGERIANYGYTF
once,TRBV6-5,CASSYSFTSYEQYF
many,TRBV29-1,CSVVVGGDYGYTF
-,TRBV3-1,CASSLGTSGAHEQYF
many,TRBV20-1,CSASVTVNTEAFF
-,TRBV28,CASSLFSWQRAEAFF
-,TRBV12-3/TRBV12-4,CASRTERSVPEAFF
-,TRBV6-2/TRBV6-3,CASSLIDGNSYNSPLHF
-,TRBV11-3,CASSLDTGGAPLHF
many,TRBV12-3/TRBV12-4,CASTTSGVETQYF
many,TRBV12-3/TRBV12-4,CASSPPGGGPGQPQHF
-,TRBV7-3,CASSLSLGQGEALF
-,TRBV28,CASSLNRPFNYGYTF
-,TRBV29-1,CSVRRSPQETQYF
many,TRBV6-1,CASSEPASAYGYTF
-,TRBV25-1,CASSEGADGYTF
-,TRBV6-2/TRBV6-3,CASRWGRAEAFF
-,TRBV5-1,CASSLTQSGELFF
many,TRBV2,CASKGTGDQPQHF
-,TRBV12-3/TRBV12-4,CASKFGTGREVNTEAFF
many,TRBV12-3/TRBV12-4,CASSRTGGVLSGELFF
many,TRBV19,CASSIRRPNTEAFF
many,TRBV4-1,CASSQEVGGYEQYF
many,TRBV6-2/TRBV6-3,CASSYSITSLHGYTF
many,TRBV6-2/TRBV6-3,CASRIHTTVNYGYTF
-,TRBV6-1,CASSVGIGKRKTQYF
many,TRBV6-5,CASSYSTGRGQETQYF
many,TRBV28,CASGWTGRTYGYTF
many,TRBV12-3/TRBV12-4,CASSLGAIGSPLHF